Following are 16 T cell receptor beta chains from one sample sequenced in a study of monozygotic twins with inflammatory bowel disease. TCRdb re-called the 5' RACE reads; one entry per CDR3 protein, DNA not given. The sample yields more than 300,000 distinct CDR3 sequences, of which the top ten take up 5.6%. The material sequenced was blood. The receptors come from a human donor with ulcerative colitis or Crohn's disease, or a healthy co-twin of an affected twin (not recorded which).

The V gene is TRBV20-1, the J gene TRBJ2-3; TCRdb's D call of TRBD1 is untestable without DNA. The germline gives CDR1 DFQATT, CDR2 SNEGSKA (reference sequence). The CDR3 totals 15 residues. CDR3 amino acids: CSARRTGDFTDAQYF.

The V gene is TRBV6-6, the J gene TRBJ2-4; TCRdb names TRBD1, which stays unverified in the absence of DNA. This CDR3 region has 13 residues. Germline CDR1 MNHNY, CDR2 SVGAGI (reference sequence). The CDR3 sequence is CASIPGWSGIQYF.

The chain is built from TRBV29-1 and TRBJ2-3; no DNA is available, so the TRBD1 call from TCRdb remains unchecked. The germline gives CDR1 SQVTM, CDR2 ANQGSEA. The CDR3 has 14 amino acids. The CDR3 sequence is CSVGTGSTTDTQYF.

The chain links TRBV7-2 to TRBJ2-1; TCRdb reports TRBD1, a call that lacks DNA to check it against. The CDR3 spans 15 residues. Germline V lookup: CDR1 SGHTA, CDR2 FQGNSA. CDR3 sequence reads: CASSLSGSLHNEQFF.

The chain uses TRBV5-8 and TRBJ2-1; absent DNA, TCRdb's TRBD1 call cannot be checked. CDR3 length equals 16 residues. Germline lookup yields CDR1 SGHTS and CDR2 YDEGEE. The CDR3 reads CASSGLQGAFYNEQFF.

The chain recombines TRBV18 with TRBJ1-2; TCRdb reports TRBD1, a call that lacks DNA to check it against. CDR1 and CDR2 (germline): KGHSH, LQKENI. The CDR3 is 14 residues long. The CDR3 here is CASSPLRENNGYTF.

The chain couples TRBV7-9 to TRBJ2-2. The germline V gene encodes CDR1 SEHNR and CDR2 FQNEAQ (reference sequence). This CDR3 is 12 amino acids long. The chain's CDR3 is CASTVNTGELFF.

The chain employs TRBV20-1 and TRBJ1-6. CDR1 DFQATT and CDR2 SNEGSKA come from the germline V gene (reference sequence). The CDR3 consists of 13 residues. The CDR3 here is CSADRTSNSPLHF.

The genes are TRBV10-3 and TRBJ2-1; the TCRdb call, TRBD2, lacks DNA for checking. CDR1 is ENHRY, CDR2 SYGVKD, per germline. The CDR3 runs to 15 residues. The CDR3 loop reads CAISGTSGGYNEQFF.

V gene TRBV19 combines with J gene TRBJ1-2; the D call of TRBD1 rests on TCRdb alone, since no DNA is present to check it. Germline lookup yields CDR1 LNHDA and CDR2 SQIVND (reference sequence). CDR3 length equals 13 residues. The CDR3 reads CASSIPGGNGYTF.

V is TRBV29-1 and J is TRBJ2-5; TCRdb's D call, TRBD2, is unchecked because there is no DNA. This CDR3 is built from 11 residues. CDR1 and CDR2 (germline): SQVTM, ANQGSEA. CDR3: CSVSGGETQYF. Together with reference TRBV29-1 and TRBJ2-5, the CDR3 gives the full variable domain: SAVISQKPSRDICQRGTSLTIQCQVDSQVTMMFWYRQQPGQSLTLIATANQGSEATYESGFVIDKFPISRPNLTFSTLTVSNMSPEDSSIYLCSVSGGETQYFGPGTRLLVL.

The chain uses TRBV11-2 and TRBJ2-5; as DNA is missing, the TRBD2 call by TCRdb cannot be tested. The germline CDR1 and CDR2 sequences are SGHAT and FQNNGV. The CDR3 loop spans 17 amino acids. The CDR3 sequence is CASSAWTSGGARETQYF.

This CDR3 is CSARDFGQINSYEQYF. This sequence joins TRBV20-1 and TRBJ2-7; TCRdb's D call, TRBD1, is unchecked because there is no DNA. This CDR3 is built from 16 residues. Per the germline V gene, CDR1 is DFQATT and CDR2 is SNEGSKA (reference sequence).

The chain recombines TRBV2 with TRBJ2-7; TCRdb gives TRBD1 as the D gene, but with no DNA this cannot be confirmed. CDR1 and CDR2 (germline): SNHLY, FYNNEI. The CDR3 extends over 16 amino acids. The CDR3 sequence: CASITTGGKRTYEQYF.

The rearrangement uses TRBV3-1 and TRBJ2-1; the TCRdb call, TRBD2, lacks DNA for checking. The CDR3 spans 14 residues. Germline V lookup: CDR1 LGHDT, CDR2 YNNKEL (reference sequence). The CDR3 sequence: CASRLAGAGNEQFF.

The V gene is TRBV5-4, the J gene TRBJ2-3; with no DNA, the TCRdb D assignment of TRBD2 cannot be verified. This CDR3 spans 17 amino acids. Germline CDR1 is SGHNT and CDR2 is YYREEE (reference sequence). The CDR3: CASSSPGTRSPTDTQYF.